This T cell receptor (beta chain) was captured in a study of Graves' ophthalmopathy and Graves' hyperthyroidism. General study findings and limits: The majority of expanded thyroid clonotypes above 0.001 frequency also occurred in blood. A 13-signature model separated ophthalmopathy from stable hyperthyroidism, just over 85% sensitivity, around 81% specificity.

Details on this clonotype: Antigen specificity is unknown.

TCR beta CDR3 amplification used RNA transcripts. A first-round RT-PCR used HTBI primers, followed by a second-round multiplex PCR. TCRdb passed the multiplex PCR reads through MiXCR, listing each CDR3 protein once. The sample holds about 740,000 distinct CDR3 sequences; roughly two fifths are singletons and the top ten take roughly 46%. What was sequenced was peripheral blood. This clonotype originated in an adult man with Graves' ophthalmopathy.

CDR3 nucleotide sequence: TGTGCCAGTAGTGTACTAGCGGGGGGGCTTAGGACAGATACGCAGTATTTT. Amino acids: CASSVLAGGLRTDTQYF. This chain uses TRBV19 with TRBJ2-3; TRBD2 aligns across 13 bases. With V trimmed by 5 bases and J by 3 bases, 8 bases remained unmatched. The CDR3 runs 17 residues. CDR1 is LNHDA, CDR2 SQIVND, per germline (reference sequence).